This record concerns one T cell receptor (beta chain) sequence. This CDR3 is built from 15 residues. Per germline, CDR1 MDHEN and CDR2 SYDVKM. Losses at the gene ends were 1 base for V and 3 bases for J; bases not matched to a gene: 6. The data originate from a study of blood T cells in healthy people across ages. Using a J-beta primer mix together with a sample-barcoded 5' primer, a second PCR was run for roughly 7 to 11 cycles. TCRdb re-called the 5' RACE reads with MiXCR, one entry per CDR3 protein. This table holds more than 650,000 distinct CDR3 sequences, 22% found once. This chain connects TRBV28 to TRBJ2-7; 7 bases align to TRBD1. The TCR originated in a man between 65 and 85 years old in good health. Sequenced input: blood. This chain's CDR3 is CASSLLVSGGYEQYF. CDR3 nucleotides: TGTGCCAGCAGTTTATTGGTGTCAGGGGGCTACGAGCAGTACTTC.